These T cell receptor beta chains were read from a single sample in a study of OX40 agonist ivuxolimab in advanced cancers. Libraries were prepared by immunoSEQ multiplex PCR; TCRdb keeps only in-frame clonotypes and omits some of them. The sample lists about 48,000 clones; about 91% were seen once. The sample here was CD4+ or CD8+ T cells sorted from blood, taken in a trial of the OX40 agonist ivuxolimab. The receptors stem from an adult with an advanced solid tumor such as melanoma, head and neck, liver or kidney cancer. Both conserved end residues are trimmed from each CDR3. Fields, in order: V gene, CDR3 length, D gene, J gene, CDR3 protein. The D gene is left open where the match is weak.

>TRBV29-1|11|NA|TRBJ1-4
SVESGERGKLF
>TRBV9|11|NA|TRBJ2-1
ASSVGVGHEQF
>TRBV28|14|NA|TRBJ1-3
ASSLWTVWAGNTIY
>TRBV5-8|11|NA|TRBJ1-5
ASTFGGSQPQH
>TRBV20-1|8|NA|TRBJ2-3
SARGDTQY
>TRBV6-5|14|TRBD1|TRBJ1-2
ASSYSRQGAAYGYT
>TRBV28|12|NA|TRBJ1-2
ASSLYGTVYGYT
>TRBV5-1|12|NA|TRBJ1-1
ASSLGTANTEAF
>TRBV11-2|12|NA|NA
ASSLGTDSYEQY
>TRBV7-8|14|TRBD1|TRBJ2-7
ASSTGRGQGFLGQY
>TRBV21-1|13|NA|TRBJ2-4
ASRPGLGAKNIQY
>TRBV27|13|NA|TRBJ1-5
ASSLNPSQHQPQH
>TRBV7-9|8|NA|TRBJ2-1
ATGPGEQF
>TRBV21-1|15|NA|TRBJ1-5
ASSNWPLGPFNQPQH
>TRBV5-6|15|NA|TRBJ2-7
ASSGLPEGGISYEQY
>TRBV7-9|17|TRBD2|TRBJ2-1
ASSQPGLAVVLSYNEQF
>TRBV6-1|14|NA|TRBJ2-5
ASSELGRGQQETQY
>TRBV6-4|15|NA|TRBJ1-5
VSSGAICRTGNQPQH
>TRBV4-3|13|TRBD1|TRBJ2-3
ASSQAGQLSYTQY
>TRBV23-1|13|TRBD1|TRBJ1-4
ASSPAGGPNEKLF
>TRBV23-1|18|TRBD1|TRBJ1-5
ASSQPRKTGALRGNQPQH
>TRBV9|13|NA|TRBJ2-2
ASSAPGLNTGELF
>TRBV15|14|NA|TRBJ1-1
ATSRGAQGSNTEAF
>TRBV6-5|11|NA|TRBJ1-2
ASSGADHMVDT
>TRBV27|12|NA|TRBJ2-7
ASSLIQGPYEQY
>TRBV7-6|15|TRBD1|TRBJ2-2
ASSLFAGTGNTGELF
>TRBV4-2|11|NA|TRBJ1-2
ASSHLEVHGYT
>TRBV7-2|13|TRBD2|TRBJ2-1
ASSISGTPANEQF